By sample share, the clone carrying this TCR beta chain is medium-sized. The antigen is unknown. Sequenced by immunoSEQ multiplex PCR; TCRdb stores in-frame clones only, minus some. The repertoire includes roughly 29,000 clones, roughly 80% of them detected once, and approximately 31% sits in the top ten. The V segment lost 1 base and the J segment 0 bases; nucleotides outside the gene matches: 6. This CDR3 spans 16 amino acids. Germline CDR1 reads SGHTS; CDR2 reads YDEGEE. These data are taken from a study of STAT3 mutations in large granular lymphocyte leukemia. The study's findings and limits: Suggested: STAT3 mutation was not the ancestral event for these clonal expansions. At least one immunodominant TCR beta clonotype appeared in every T-cell large granular lymphocyte leukemia patient. After therapy, about 35% of the 18 patients switched clonotypes, all new clones STAT3 wild type. Persisting codominant clonotypes may have hidden a small pathogenic clone.

The TCR was taken from a woman aged 50 to 60 with T-cell large granular lymphocyte leukemia. Some clones in this sample may be carry-over from other donors' samples. Sequences were obtained from peripheral blood mononuclear cells. V and J are TRBV5-8 and TRBJ1-1; TRBD1 matches at 7 bases. As DNA, the CDR3 is TGTGCCAGCAGCTTGACTACAGGGGCAATGAACACTGAAGCTTTCTTT. It specifies CASSLTTGAMNTEAFF.